The source of this T cell receptor (beta chain) is a study of shared clonotypes between healthy human individuals. This clone was counted only a few times. What it recognizes is unknown. This CDR3 has 16 amino acids. Trimming at V came to 4 bases and at J to 0 bases, leaving 7 bases not matched to a gene. Per the germline V gene, CDR1 is SGHRS and CDR2 is YFSETQ. Study-level findings and limits: Collection of samples was limited to blood; tissue repertoires likely differ. Since donors were few, the genetic and exposure-history diversity represented was limited.

Profiled with immunoSEQ multiplex PCR; TCRdb holds only in-frame clones, not every one. The sample holds about 990,000 clones, around three quarters seen once. HIV-negative, healthy adults without recent acute infections or vaccinations were the donors. The chain joins TRBV5-1 to TRBJ1-2, with 9 bases matching TRBD1. Sample: memory CD4+ T cells from PBMCs. Subset specified: CD45RA-negative fraction. This clonotype was sampled from a man younger than 35 in good health. Some clones in this sample may be carry-over from other donors' samples. The CDR3 nucleotides are TGCGCCAGCAGCCCCGCCGGGACAGGGACTAACTATGGCTACACCTTC. Its protein product is CASSPAGTGTNYGYTF.